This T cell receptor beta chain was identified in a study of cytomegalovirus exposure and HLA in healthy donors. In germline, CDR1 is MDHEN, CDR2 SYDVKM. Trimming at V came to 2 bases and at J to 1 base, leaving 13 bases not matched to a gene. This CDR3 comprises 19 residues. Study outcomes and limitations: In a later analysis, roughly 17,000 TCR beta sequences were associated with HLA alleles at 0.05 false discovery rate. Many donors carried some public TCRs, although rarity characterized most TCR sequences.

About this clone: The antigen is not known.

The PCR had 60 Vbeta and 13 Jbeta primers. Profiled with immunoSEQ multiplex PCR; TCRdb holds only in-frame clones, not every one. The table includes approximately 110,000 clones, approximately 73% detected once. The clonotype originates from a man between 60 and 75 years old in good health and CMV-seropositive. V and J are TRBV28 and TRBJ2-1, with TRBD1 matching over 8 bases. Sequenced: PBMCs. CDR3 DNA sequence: TGTGCCAGCAGTTTAACCAACAATCGCGACAGGGGATCCTACAATGAGCAGTTCTTC. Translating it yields CASSLTNNRDRGSYNEQFF.